The 12 T cell receptor beta chains in this list originate from one sample, sequenced in a study of blood T cell repertoires in COVID-19. Assay: immunoSEQ multiplex PCR; the TCRdb copy retains only in-frame clones and omits some. The sample contains roughly 160,000 clones, under 90% of which appear only once. Material: PBMCs or T cells enriched from blood (not recorded which). The receptors stem from a man aged 55 to 70 who had recovered from COVID-19.

The table lists this clone with a few counts. The chain employs TRBV28 and TRBJ2-1; 7 nucleotides match TRBD1. CDR1 is MDHEN, CDR2 SYDVKM, per germline. This CDR3 contains 13 residues. V dropped 6 bases and J dropped 9; count of bases not matched to a gene: 8. DNA for the CDR3: TGTGCCAGCAGAAGACAGGGTCTTACTGAGCAGTTCTTC. Translating gives CASRRQGLTEQFF.

V gene TRBV6-5 combines with J gene TRBJ1-2; TRBD1 matches at 8 bases. Looked up from germline, CDR1 is MNHEY and CDR2 is SVGAGI. V lost 5 bases and J lost 5; bases outside the gene matches: 10. This CDR3 spans 15 amino acids. In DNA form, the CDR3 reads TGTGCCAGCAGTCGAAGCGGACAGGGAAGGTATGGCTACACCTTC. Translated, it gives CASSRSGQGRYGYTF.

The V and J genes are TRBV4-2 and TRBJ2-1; TRBD1 matches at 8 bases. V lost 1 base to trimming and J lost 6 bases; unmatched junction nucleotides: 17. Germline V gene sequence: CDR1 LGHNA, CDR2 YNFKEQ. CDR3 length: 19 amino acids. The CDR3 reads CASSQVPRGLLDRVNEQFF. CDR3 bases: TGTGCCAGCAGCCAAGTACCCCGGGGGCTGCTGGACAGGGTCAATGAGCAGTTCTTC.

The rearrangement links TRBV28 to TRBJ2-7; TRBD1 agrees at 7 bases. The CDR3 is made up of 14 amino acids. The germline gives CDR1 MDHEN, CDR2 SYDVKM. V gave up 6 bases and J gave up 0 bases; unmatched junction bases: 5. CDR3 region: CASSQTGTSYEQYF. Here the CDR3 DNA reads TGTGCCAGCAGCCAGACAGGGACCTCCTACGAGCAGTACTTC.

The chain links TRBV7-9 to TRBJ2-3, with D tentatively TRBD1 (5 bases). CDR1 and CDR2 from the germline V gene are SEHNR and FQNEAQ (reference sequence). There are 13 residues in the CDR3. Trimming took 5 bases from V and 2 from J, leaving 8 bases between them. The CDR3 coding sequence is TGTGCCAGCAGCACAGGAGCCACAGATACGCAGTATTTT. It yields the protein CASSTGATDTQYF.

V and J are TRBV28 and TRBJ1-2; unclear D gene. Germline-derived CDR1 and CDR2 are MDHEN and SYDVKM. Trimming removed 8 bases from V and 4 bases from J, with 8 bases in between. This CDR3 region has 11 residues. Here the CDR3 reads CASQKSYGYTF. In nucleotides, the CDR3 is TGTGCCAGCCAGAAATCCTATGGCTACACCTTC.

This clone was observed at least ten times. The chain joins TRBV19 to TRBJ2-5; 10 bases fit TRBD2. Germline V lookup: CDR1 LNHDA, CDR2 SQIVND (reference sequence). J gave up 2 bases and V 10 bases, and 10 bases lay outside the gene matches. This CDR3 contains 15 residues. The CDR3 region has the DNA TGTGCCACTTCGACTAGCGGGTTCAATCAAGAGACCCAGTACTTC. This codes for CATSTSGFNQETQYF.

The chain combines TRBV19 with TRBJ2-2, with 8 bases identical to TRBD1. This CDR3 is 14 amino acids long. J lost 7 bases, V lost 5 bases, and 6 bases had no gene match. Germline V gene lookup returns CDR1 LNHDA and CDR2 SQIVND (reference sequence). The CDR3 nucleotides are TGTGCCAGTAGTCTTAAGACAGGGGTCGGGGAGCTGTTTTTT. Translated: CASSLKTGVGELFF.

For the CDR3, the DNA is TGTGCCAGCGGGACAGGGTCCTATGGCTACACCTTC. Its protein is CASGTGSYGYTF. This sequence joins TRBV6-5 and TRBJ1-2, with 9 bases aligning to TRBD1. The V and J ends lost 8 bases and 4 bases, in that order; junction bases with no gene match: 2. The CDR3 extends over 12 amino acids. Per germline, CDR1 MNHEY and CDR2 SVGAGI.

The rearrangement uses TRBV5-1 and TRBJ1-4; 11 bases fit TRBD1. J was trimmed by 0 bases and V by 4 bases; bases with no gene match: 5. Germline V gene data show CDR1 as SGHRS and CDR2 as YFSETQ. The CDR3 runs 17 residues. CDR3 region: CASSPGQGVATNEKLFF. In nucleotides, the CDR3 is TGCGCCAGCAGCCCGGGACAGGGGGTTGCAACTAATGAAAAACTGTTTTTT.

In DNA form, the CDR3 reads TGCGCCAGCAGCGTAACAGGGTCCCTCGGGGCCAACGTCCTGACTTTC. Amino acid sequence: CASSVTGSLGANVLTF. This rearrangement joins TRBV5-1 to TRBJ2-6; tentatively, D is TRBD1 (6 bases). Germline V gene sequence: CDR1 SGHRS, CDR2 YFSETQ. This CDR3 spans 16 amino acids. The V end was cut by 4 bases, the J end by 4 bases, with 15 bases between.

V usage is TRBV4-2 and J usage is TRBJ1-1; tentative D call: TRBD1 (5 bases). This CDR3 is 15 amino acids long. V was trimmed by 0 bases and J by 7 bases, leaving 15 bases between them. Germline V gene data show CDR1 as LGHNA and CDR2 as YNFKEQ. The CDR3: CASSQDPGVLDEAFF. The CDR3 coding sequence is TGTGCCAGCAGCCAAGATCCGGGGGTACTTGATGAAGCTTTCTTT.